This T cell receptor (beta chain) emerged from a study of blood T cell repertoires in COVID-19. Overall study: Samples representing acute and convalescent COVID-19 were sourced from the United States, Italy and Spain. Sources were T cells, B-cell-depleted T cells, or PBMCs; the material itself was cDNA or gDNA.

The CDR3 contains 15 residues. Trimming left V 4 bases short and J 0 bases short, with 13 bases between. Germline CDR1 reads SGDLS; CDR2 reads YYNGEE. Measured with immunoSEQ multiplex PCR; TCRdb has only the in-frame clones, and not every one. The table includes roughly 250,000 clones, about 87% detected once. The sequencing input was peripheral blood. This TCR derives from a woman aged 40 to 50 with acute or convalescent COVID-19. This chain connects TRBV9 to TRBJ1-1, with D perhaps matching TRBD1 (6 bases). The CDR3 bases are TGTGCCAGCAGCTCGTTTGGGGACATGAACACTGAAGCTTTCTTT. Protein: CASSSFGDMNTEAFF.